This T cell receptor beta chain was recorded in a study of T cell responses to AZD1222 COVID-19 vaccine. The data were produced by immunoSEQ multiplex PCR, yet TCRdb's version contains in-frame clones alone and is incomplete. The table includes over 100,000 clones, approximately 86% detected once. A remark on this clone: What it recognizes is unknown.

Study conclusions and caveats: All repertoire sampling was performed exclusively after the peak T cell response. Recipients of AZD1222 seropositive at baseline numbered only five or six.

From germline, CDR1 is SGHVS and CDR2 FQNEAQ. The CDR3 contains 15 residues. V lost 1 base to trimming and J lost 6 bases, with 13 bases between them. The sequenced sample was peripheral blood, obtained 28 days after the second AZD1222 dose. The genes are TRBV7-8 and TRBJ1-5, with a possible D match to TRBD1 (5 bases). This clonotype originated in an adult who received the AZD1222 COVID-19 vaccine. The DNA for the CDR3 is TGTGCCAGCAGCTTAGGCGCGGCGGGGGGTCAGCCCCAGCATTTT. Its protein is CASSLGAAGGQPQHF.